Presented here are 20 T cell receptor beta chains from one specimen sequenced in a study of T-cell memory formation after mild COVID-19. TCRdb reprocessed the 5' RACE reads with MiXCR, giving one entry per CDR3 protein. Of roughly 350,000 distinct CDR3 sequences listed, roughly 21% were seen once; the top ten hold around 12%. The specimen was PBMCs or a T cell subset sorted from them (not recorded which). The receptors derive from an adult woman who had mild COVID-19 (a few samples of this study predate the infection). Cell type and time point are not known.

This clonotype has more than one count but fewer than ten. The rearrangement joins TRBV5-1 to TRBJ2-7; D uncertain. The CDR3 is 13 residues long. The ends were cut back, 0 bases at V and 9 bases at J, with 13 bases in the middle. CDR1 and CDR2 from the germline V gene are SGHRS and YFSETQ. This CDR3 is CASSLAMGNGQYF. In DNA, the CDR3 is TGCGCCAGCAGCTTGGCCATGGGGAACGGGCAGTACTTC.

In its sample, this clonotype was seen a few times. V and J are TRBV11-2 and TRBJ2-7; 7 nucleotides match TRBD1. The CDR3 totals 12 residues. V gave up 5 bases and J gave up 5 bases; unmatched junction bases: 3. Per the germline V gene, CDR1 is SGHAT and CDR2 is FQNNGV. The CDR3 bases are TGTGCCAGCAGCATCACAGGGGACGAGCAGTACTTC. This translates into CASSITGDEQYF.

This chain connects TRBV7-2 to TRBJ2-5; TRBD2 agrees at 16 bases. V shed 5 bases and J 5 bases; nucleotides not matched to a gene: 5. From germline, CDR1 is SGHTA and CDR2 FQGNSA. The CDR3 covers 16 residues. The CDR3 here is CASSAGLAGGQETQYF. CDR3 nucleotide sequence: TGTGCCAGCAGCGCGGGACTAGCGGGGGGGCAGGAGACCCAGTACTTC.

This clonotype was counted a few times. The junction departs from the called germline gene at one end, perhaps through a read error. The chain employs TRBV3-1 and TRBJ1-1, with D maybe TRBD1 (6 bases). Germline CDR1 and CDR2: LGHDT and YNNKEL (reference sequence). CDR3 size: 12 residues. The CDR3 bases are TGTGCCAGCAGCCCAGGAACAGGGAAGGGGGAGTTT. Its protein product is CASSPGTGKGEF.

In its sample, this clonotype was seen many times. V and J are TRBV6-2 or TRBV6-3 and TRBJ1-5; weak D call: TRBD1 (6 bases). Germline-derived CDR1 and CDR2 are MNHEY and SVGEGT. The CDR3 covers 13 residues. Trimming removed 11 bases at V and 7 bases at J, with 18 bases between. This chain's CDR3 is CAHAPQGTQPQHF. Written as DNA, the CDR3 is TGTGCCCACGCGCCACAGGGAACCCAGCCCCAGCATTTT.

In its sample, this clonotype was seen a few times. V gene TRBV5-6 combines with J gene TRBJ2-7, with a possible D match to TRBD1 (6 bases). CDR1 and CDR2 from the germline V gene are SGHDT and YYEEEE. Trimming left V 0 bases short and J 2 bases short, with 9 bases between. The CDR3 spans 14 residues. The CDR3 nucleotides are TGTGCCAGCAGCTTGGCCAACAGGGCCTACGAGCAGTACTTC. Amino acids: CASSLANRAYEQYF.

Only a few counts were recorded for this clonotype. The genes are TRBV5-1 and TRBJ2-7; 9 nucleotides agree with TRBD1. Unmatched junction bases numbered 9, after V lost 4 bases and J lost 10 bases. The CDR3 consists of 13 residues. Per the germline V gene, CDR1 is SGHRS and CDR2 is YFSETQ. CDR3 amino acids: CASSPFGQGPQYF. The DNA for the CDR3 is TGCGCCAGCAGCCCGTTCGGACAGGGGCCCCAGTACTTC.

This clonotype was observed a few times. This sequence joins TRBV7-8 and TRBJ2-1, with 10 positions matching TRBD2. The CDR3 is 15 amino acids. J gave up 5 bases and V 5 bases, and 6 bases lay outside the gene matches. Germline V lookup: CDR1 SGHVS, CDR2 FQNEAQ. The CDR3 loop is CASSLRTSGHNEQFF. The CDR3 DNA follows: TGTGCCAGCAGCCTAAGGACTAGCGGTCACAATGAGCAGTTCTTC. The variable domain in full, with the rest retrieved from reference TRBV7-8 and TRBJ2-1, is GAGVSQSPRYKVAKRGQDVALRCDPISGHVSLFWYQQALGQGPEFLTYFQNEAQLDKSGLPSDRFFAERPEGSVSTLKIQRTQQEDSAVYLCASSLRTSGHNEQFFGPGTRLTVL.

The rearrangement joins TRBV5-1 to TRBJ1-2, with TRBD1 matching 10 bases. The V gene's germline CDR1 is SGHRS and CDR2 YFSETQ. CDR3 length: 14 amino acids. V shed 4 bases, J shed 6 bases, and the junction held 6 bases outside the gene matches. CDR3 bases: TGCGCCAGCAGCCCCACCGGGACAGGGGATGGCTACACCTTC. Protein sequence: CASSPTGTGDGYTF.

The rearrangement links TRBV4-3 to TRBJ2-2, with 9 bases fitting TRBD2. The CDR3 extends over 15 amino acids. Germline CDR1 is LGHNA and CDR2 is YSLEER. The J segment lost 7 bases and the V segment lost 0 bases, leaving 3 bases of the junction unmatched. The chain's CDR3 is CASSQDWREGGELFF. CDR3 DNA sequence: TGCGCCAGCAGCCAAGATTGGCGGGAGGGCGGGGAGCTGTTTTTT.

This chain joins TRBV7-3 and TRBJ1-4; D is unclear. Trimming took 2 bases from V and 3 from J, leaving 10 bases between them. The CDR3 has 15 amino acids. In germline, CDR1 is SGHTA, CDR2 FQGTGA. The CDR3 bases are TGTGCCAGCAGCTTAGGGAGCAGCCCTAATGAAAAACTGTTTTTT. This encodes CASSLGSSPNEKLFF.

There are a few counts of this clonotype. This rearrangement joins TRBV7-3 to TRBJ2-3; the D gene is possibly TRBD2 (6 bases). Germline V CDR1 and CDR2: SGHTA, FQGTGA. The CDR3 runs to 13 residues. Trimming removed 6 bases at V and 6 bases at J, with 13 bases between. The chain's CDR3 is CASRPGGSDTQYF. CDR3 nucleotide sequence: TGTGCCAGCAGGCCCGGGGGTTCCGATACGCAGTATTTT.

The rearrangement joins TRBV18 to TRBJ2-7, with 12 bases identical to TRBD1. The germline gives CDR1 KGHSH, CDR2 LQKENI. The CDR3 has 19 residues. The J segment lost 2 bases and the V segment lost 6 bases, leaving 17 bases of the junction unmatched. CDR3 in amino acids: CASSRNSGTGGGQTYEQYF. The CDR3 DNA is TGTGCCAGCTCCCGTAACTCCGGGACAGGGGGCGGACAGACCTACGAGCAGTACTTC.

The V call is TRBV11-3, the J call TRBJ2-3, with 9 bases lining up with TRBD2. The trim removed 4 bases at V and 0 bases at J, leaving 2 bases unmatched. CDR3 size: 15 residues. Per the germline V gene, CDR1 is SGHNT and CDR2 is YENEEA. In nucleotides, the CDR3 is TGTGCCAGCAGCTGGACTAGCGCTAGCACAGATACGCAGTATTTT. It specifies CASSWTSASTDTQYF.

This clonotype was counted only a few times. The chain combines TRBV4-2 with TRBJ2-7, with 9 bases lining up with TRBD2. V lost 0 bases, J lost 6 bases, and 3 bases stayed unmatched. CDR3 length equals 14 residues. Germline-derived CDR1 and CDR2 are LGHNA and YNFKEQ. This CDR3 is CASSQDQLAGEQYF. DNA for the CDR3: TGTGCCAGCAGCCAAGACCAACTAGCGGGCGAGCAGTACTTC.

This clonotype was observed many times. V is TRBV7-2 and J is TRBJ2-7; the match to TRBD2 covers 10 bases. This CDR3 region has 16 residues. The germline V gene has CDR1 SGHTA and CDR2 FQGNSA. Unmatched junction bases numbered 6, after V lost 1 base and J lost 3 bases. CDR3 loop: CASSLVPSGGGYEQYF. The CDR3, as DNA: TGTGCCAGCAGCTTAGTCCCCAGCGGGGGGGGCTACGAGCAGTACTTC. Variable domain in full (rest from reference TRBV7-2 and TRBJ2-7): GAGVSQSPSNKVTEKGKDVELRCDPISGHTALYWYRQSLGQGLEFLIYFQGNSAPDKSGLPSDRFSAERTGGSVSTLTIQRTQQEDSAVYLCASSLVPSGGGYEQYFGPGTRLTVT.

CDR3 region: CSVAPGQSYEQYF. DNA of the CDR3: TGCAGCGTTGCGCCGGGACAGAGCTACGAGCAGTACTTC. The chain recombines TRBV29-1 with TRBJ2-7; 7 bases map to TRBD1. CDR1 is SQVTM and CDR2 is ANQGSEA in the germline V gene. V was clipped by 4 bases and J by 3 bases; unmatched bases: 6. The CDR3 is 13 residues long.

Only a few counts were recorded for this clonotype. The chain recombines TRBV2 with TRBJ2-1; 10 positions agree with TRBD2. Germline CDR1 and CDR2: SNHLY and FYNNEI. J gave up 7 bases and V 0 bases, and 3 bases lay outside the gene matches. The CDR3 is made up of 15 amino acids. DNA for the CDR3: TGTGCCAGCAGTGAAGCAGGACTAGCGGCTAATGAGCAGTTCTTC. Protein sequence: CASSEAGLAANEQFF.

This clonotype came up a few times. The V gene is TRBV5-6, the J gene TRBJ1-2, with D maybe TRBD1 (5 bases). CDR1 SGHDT and CDR2 YYEEEE come from the germline V gene. V shed 3 bases and J shed 3 bases, with 12 bases lying between them. The length of the CDR3 is 14 residues. The CDR3 sequence is CASSSGLRDYGYTF. The CDR3 DNA reads TGTGCCAGCAGCTCGGGACTGAGGGACTATGGCTACACCTTC.

V usage is TRBV12-3 or TRBV12-4 and J usage is TRBJ2-1; the match to TRBD2 covers 11 bases. With V trimmed by 2 bases and J by 7 bases, 10 bases remained unmatched. The CDR3 spans 17 residues. The CDR3 loop reads CASSLRTTSGRWNEQFF. CDR3 DNA: TGTGCCAGCAGTTTAAGGACTACTAGCGGGAGATGGAATGAGCAGTTCTTC.